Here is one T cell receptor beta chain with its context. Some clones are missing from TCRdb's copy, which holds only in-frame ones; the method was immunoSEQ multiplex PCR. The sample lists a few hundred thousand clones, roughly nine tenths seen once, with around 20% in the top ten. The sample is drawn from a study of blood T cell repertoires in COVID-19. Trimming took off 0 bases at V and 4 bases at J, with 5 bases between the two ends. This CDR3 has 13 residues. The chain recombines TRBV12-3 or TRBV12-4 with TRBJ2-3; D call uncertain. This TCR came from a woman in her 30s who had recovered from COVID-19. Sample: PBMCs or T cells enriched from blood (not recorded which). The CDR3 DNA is TGTGCCAGCAGTTTAGCGCGGTCAGATACGCAGTATTTT. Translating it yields CASSLARSDTQYF.